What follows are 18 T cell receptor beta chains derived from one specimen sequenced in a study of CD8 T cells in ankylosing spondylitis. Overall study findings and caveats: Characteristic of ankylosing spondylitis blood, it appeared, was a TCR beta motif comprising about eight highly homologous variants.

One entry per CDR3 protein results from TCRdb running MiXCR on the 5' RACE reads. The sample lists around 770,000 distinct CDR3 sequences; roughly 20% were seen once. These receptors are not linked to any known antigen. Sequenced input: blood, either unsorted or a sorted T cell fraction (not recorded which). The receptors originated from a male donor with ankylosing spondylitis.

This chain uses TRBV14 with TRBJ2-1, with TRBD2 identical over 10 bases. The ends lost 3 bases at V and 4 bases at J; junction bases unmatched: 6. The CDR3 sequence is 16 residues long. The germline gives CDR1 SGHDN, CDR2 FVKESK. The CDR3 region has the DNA TGTGCCAGCAGCCACAGAGCGGGAGGGAGGTACAATGAGCAGTTCTTC. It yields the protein CASSHRAGGRYNEQFF.

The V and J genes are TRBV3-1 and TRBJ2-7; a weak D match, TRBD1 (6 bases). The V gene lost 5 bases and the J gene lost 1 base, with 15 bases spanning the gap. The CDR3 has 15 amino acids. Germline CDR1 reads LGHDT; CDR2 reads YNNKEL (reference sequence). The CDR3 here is CASSGQYGQSYEQYF. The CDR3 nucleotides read TGTGCCAGCAGCGGACAATACGGACAGTCCTACGAGCAGTACTTC.

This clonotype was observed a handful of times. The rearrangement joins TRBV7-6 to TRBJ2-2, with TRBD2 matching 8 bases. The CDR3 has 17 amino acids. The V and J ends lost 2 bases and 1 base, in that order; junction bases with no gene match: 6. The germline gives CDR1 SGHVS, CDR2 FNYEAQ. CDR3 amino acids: CASSLNPAGVNTGELFF. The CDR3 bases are TGTGCCAGCAGCTTAAACCCAGCGGGGGTGAACACCGGGGAGCTGTTTTTT.

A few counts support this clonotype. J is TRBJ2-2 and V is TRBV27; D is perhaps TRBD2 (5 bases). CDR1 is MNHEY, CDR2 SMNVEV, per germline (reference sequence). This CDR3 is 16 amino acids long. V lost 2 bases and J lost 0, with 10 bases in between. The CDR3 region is CASSLLLAANTGELFF. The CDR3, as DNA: TGTGCCAGCAGTTTACTGCTAGCTGCGAACACCGGGGAGCTGTTTTTT.

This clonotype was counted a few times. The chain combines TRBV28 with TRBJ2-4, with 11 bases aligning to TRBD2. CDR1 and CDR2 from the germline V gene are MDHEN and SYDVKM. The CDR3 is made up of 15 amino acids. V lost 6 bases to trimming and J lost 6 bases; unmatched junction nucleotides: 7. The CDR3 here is CASSQPGLAGNIQYF. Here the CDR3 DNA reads TGTGCCAGCAGCCAACCCGGACTAGCGGGAAACATTCAGTACTTC.

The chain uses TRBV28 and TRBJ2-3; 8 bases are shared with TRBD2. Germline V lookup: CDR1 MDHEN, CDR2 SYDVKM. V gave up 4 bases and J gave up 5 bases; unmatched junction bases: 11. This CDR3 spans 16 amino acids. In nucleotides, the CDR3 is TGTGCCAGCAGTTCCGCTGTGGTGCTAGCGGGAGATACGCAGTATTTT. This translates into CASSSAVVLAGDTQYF.

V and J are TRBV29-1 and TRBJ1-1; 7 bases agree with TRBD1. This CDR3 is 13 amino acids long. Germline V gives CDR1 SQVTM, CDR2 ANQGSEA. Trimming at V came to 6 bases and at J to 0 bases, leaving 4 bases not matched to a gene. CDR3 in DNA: TGCAGCGTCCTGACAGGGTTGAACACTGAAGCTTTCTTT. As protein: CSVLTGLNTEAFF.

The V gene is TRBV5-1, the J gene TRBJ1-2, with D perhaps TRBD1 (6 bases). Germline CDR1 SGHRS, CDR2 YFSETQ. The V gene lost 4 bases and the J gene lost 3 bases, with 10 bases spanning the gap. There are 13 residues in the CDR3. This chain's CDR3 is CASSRDNHYGYTF. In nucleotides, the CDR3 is TGCGCCAGCAGCCGGGACAACCACTATGGCTACACCTTC.

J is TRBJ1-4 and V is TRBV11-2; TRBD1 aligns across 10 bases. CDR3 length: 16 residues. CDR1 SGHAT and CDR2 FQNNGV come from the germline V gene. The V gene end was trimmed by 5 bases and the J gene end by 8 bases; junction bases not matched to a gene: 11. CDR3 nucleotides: TGTGCCAGCAGCCCGGGGGGGACAGGGGAAGGGGAAAAACTGTTTTTT. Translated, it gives CASSPGGTGEGEKLFF.

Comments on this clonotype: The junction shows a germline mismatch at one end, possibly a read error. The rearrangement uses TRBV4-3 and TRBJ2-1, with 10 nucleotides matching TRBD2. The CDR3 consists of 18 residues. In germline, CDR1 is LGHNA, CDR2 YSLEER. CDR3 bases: TGCGCCAGTAGCCAAGATAGTCCTAGCGGGAGCCCCTACAATGAGCAGTTCTTC. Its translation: CASSQDSPSGSPYNEQFF.

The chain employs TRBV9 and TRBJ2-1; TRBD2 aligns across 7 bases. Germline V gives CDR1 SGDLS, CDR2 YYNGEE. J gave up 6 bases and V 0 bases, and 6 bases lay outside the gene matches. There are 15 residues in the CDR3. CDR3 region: CASSVGSSGVNEQFF. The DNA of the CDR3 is TGTGCCAGCAGCGTAGGGTCTAGCGGCGTCAATGAGCAGTTCTTC.

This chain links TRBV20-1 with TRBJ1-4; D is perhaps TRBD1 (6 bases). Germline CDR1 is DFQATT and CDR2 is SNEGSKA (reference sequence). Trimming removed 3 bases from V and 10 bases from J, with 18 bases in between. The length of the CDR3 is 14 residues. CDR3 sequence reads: CSASGQQDVGKLFF. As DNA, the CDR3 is TGCAGTGCTAGCGGACAGCAGGACGTGGGAAAACTGTTTTTT.

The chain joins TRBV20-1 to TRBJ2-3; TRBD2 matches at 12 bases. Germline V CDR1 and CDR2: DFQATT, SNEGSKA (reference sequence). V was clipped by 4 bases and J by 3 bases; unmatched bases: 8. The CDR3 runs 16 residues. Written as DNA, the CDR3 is TGCAGTGCTATGGCTAGCGGGAGGGGACGTACAGATACGCAGTATTTT. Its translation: CSAMASGRGRTDTQYF.

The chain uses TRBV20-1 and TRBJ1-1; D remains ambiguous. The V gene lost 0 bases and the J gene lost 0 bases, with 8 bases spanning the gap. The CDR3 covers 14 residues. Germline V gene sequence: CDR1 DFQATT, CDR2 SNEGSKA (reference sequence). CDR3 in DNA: TGCAGTGCTAGAGATACAGACATGAACACTGAAGCTTTCTTT. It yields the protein CSARDTDMNTEAFF.

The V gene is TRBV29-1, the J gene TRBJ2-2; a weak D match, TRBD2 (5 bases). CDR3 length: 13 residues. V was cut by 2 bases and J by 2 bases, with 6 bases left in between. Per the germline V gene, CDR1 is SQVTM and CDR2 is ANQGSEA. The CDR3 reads CSVERDNTGELFF. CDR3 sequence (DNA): TGCAGCGTTGAACGGGATAACACCGGGGAGCTGTTTTTT.

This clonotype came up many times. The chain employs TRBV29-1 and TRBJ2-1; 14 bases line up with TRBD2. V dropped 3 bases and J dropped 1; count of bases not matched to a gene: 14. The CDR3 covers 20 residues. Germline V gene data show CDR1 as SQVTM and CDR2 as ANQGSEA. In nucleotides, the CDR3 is TGCAGCGTTGATCGGGGCCAGACTAGCGGGAGGGCCGGTTCCTACAATGAGCAGTTCTTC. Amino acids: CSVDRGQTSGRAGSYNEQFF.

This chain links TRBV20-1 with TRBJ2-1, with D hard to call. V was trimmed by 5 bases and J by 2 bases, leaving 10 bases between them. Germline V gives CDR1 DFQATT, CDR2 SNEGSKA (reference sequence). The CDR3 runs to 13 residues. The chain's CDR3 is CSAVPRTYNEQFF. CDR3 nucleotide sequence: TGCAGTGCTGTCCCCAGAACCTACAATGAGCAGTTCTTC.

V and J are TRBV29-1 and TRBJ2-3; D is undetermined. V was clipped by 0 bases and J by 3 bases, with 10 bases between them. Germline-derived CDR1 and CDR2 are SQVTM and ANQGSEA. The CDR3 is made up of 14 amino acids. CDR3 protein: CSVEDGLGTDTQYF. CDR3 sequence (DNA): TGCAGCGTTGAAGACGGGCTAGGGACAGATACGCAGTATTTT.